The sequence of this T cell receptor beta chain was determined in a study of memory CD4+ T cells and cytomegalovirus serostatus (dated by TCRdb to 2018 to 2020). About the full investigation: A total of roughly 33 healthy Belgian adults, of whom 9 were CMV seropositive and roughly 24 were CMV seronegative, were included in the cohort. The study sequenced CD4+ memory TCRbeta repertoires of a Belgian cohort with known cytomegalovirus serostatus to replicate a published TCR-based CMV serostatus classifier.

A FACSAria II was used to sort memory CD4+ T cells, defined as single viable CD3+CD4+CD8-CD45RO+ cells. CMV serostatus was assessed using a Roche Elecsys assay, by which serum IgG against CMV pp150, pp28, p38 and p52 was detected. Following thawing, total CD4+ T cells were enriched through positive selection using CD4 magnetic microbeads. Samples originated from another study that specifically interrogated the CD4+ T cell memory repertoire. Peripheral blood mononuclear cells were isolated and cryopreserved according to standard operating procedures, and serum was stored at -80 degrees C. Staining used CD3-PerCP (BW264/56), CD4-APC (RPA-T4), CD45RO-PE (UCHT1) and CD8-Pacific Orange (3B5) antibodies, with Sytox blue excluding non-viable cells. Study-wide findings and limitations: Unlike the original study, which covered naive and memory CD4+ and CD8+ populations, the Belgian study sequenced only CD4+CD45RO+ memory cells. The results were read as suggesting that the CMV-associated TCR signature is, for the most part, present in the CD4+ memory repertoire. On the Belgian cohort, the classifier built on the original framework reached a median bootstrapped AUC of roughly 0.96, with a 95% CI of 0.76-1.00. Of under 200 previously reported CMV-associated TCRbeta sequences, approximately 70 appeared in the CD4+ memory repertoires, each in one to five individuals. For predicting CMV serostatus, the median bootstrapped AUC was about 0.94 using the original framework and about 0.89 using a US-trained random forest.

Note on this clone: Which antigen it targets is not known. No much larger clone exists at a distance of one base, and base qualities are not known.

The Quick-DNA Microprep Kit was used to extract genomic DNA from the sorted cells. TCRbeta DNA was amplified with the immunoSEQ hsTCRbeta kit following the manufacturer's protocol. TCRbeta libraries were sequenced on an Illumina MiSeq instrument. The study's processing was this. Removing out-of-frame sequences left 2,204,828 distinct TCRbeta sequences, an average of around 67,000 per individual. Each individual was scored using the number of 150 to 200 previously reported CMV-associated TCRbeta sequences that the individual carried and the total number of productive distinct TCRbeta sequences. A beta-binomial model was reimplemented in Python, and scikit-learn random forests with default parameters were trained on US cohort data. On the Belgian cohort, classifier performance was reported as the median AUC, along with percentile confidence intervals, across 10,000 bootstrap iterations. The immuneACCESS repertoire file appears here via TCRdb, limited to in-frame rearrangements. These files lack a portion of the clones; in checked studies, under half of the deficit traces to unresolved V genes, and the cause of the others is not known. That table furnishes V, J and clone size, whereas the DNA furnished D and trimming. The sample records 35,000 to 50,000 clones, roughly three quarters of which are singletons. The top ten clones comprise around 0.5% of the sample.

Via the germline V gene, CDR1 is SGHAT and CDR2 FQNNGV. The CDR3, from cysteine to phenylalanine, totals 13 residues. Only the CDR3 DNA is retained, 39 bases long and in frame from the first base. V sheds 5 bases and J sheds 5 bases, leaving 12 bases between their ends. Specimen: memory CD4+ T cells from blood. This receptor was taken from an adult in good health and CMV-seronegative. The V and J genes are TRBV11-2 and TRBJ1-2; confidence is insufficient to name the D gene. For the CDR3, the sequence is CASSSTRNYGYTF. The base sequence is TGTGCCAGCAGCAGTACAAGGAATTATGGCTACACCTTC.